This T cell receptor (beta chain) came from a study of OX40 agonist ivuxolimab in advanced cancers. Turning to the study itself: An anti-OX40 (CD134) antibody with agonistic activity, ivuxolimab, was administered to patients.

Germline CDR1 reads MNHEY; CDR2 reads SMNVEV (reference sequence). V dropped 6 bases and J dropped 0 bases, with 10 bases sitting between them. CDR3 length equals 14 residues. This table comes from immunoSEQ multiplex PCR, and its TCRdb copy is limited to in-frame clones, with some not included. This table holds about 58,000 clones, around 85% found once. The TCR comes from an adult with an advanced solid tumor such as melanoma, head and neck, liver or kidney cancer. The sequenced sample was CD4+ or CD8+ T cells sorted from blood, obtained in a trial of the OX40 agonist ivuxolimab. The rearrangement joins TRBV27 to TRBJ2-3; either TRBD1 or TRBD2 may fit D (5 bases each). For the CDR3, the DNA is TGTGCCAGCAGCCCGTGGGGGAGCACAGATACGCAGTATTTT. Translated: CASSPWGSTDTQYF.